The source of this TCR beta chain is a study of regulatory T cells in long-lasting Graves disease. CDR3 regions were amplified by Arm-PCR using iRepertoire HTBI primers to build TCR beta libraries. TCRdb reprocessed the multiplex PCR reads with MiXCR, giving one entry per CDR3 protein. The sample lists 360,000 or so distinct CDR3 sequences, 16% occurring once. This clonotype was counted ten times or more. The germline gives CDR1 ENHRY, CDR2 SYGVKD. V was clipped by 3 bases and J by 5 bases; unmatched bases: 2. This CDR3 is 15 amino acids long. Time point here: newly diagnosed GD, antithyroid drugs for less than 3 months. PBMC-derived RNA was used for the TCR library. These data were likewise used in another study, on T cells in Graves' hyperthyroidism and ophthalmopathy.

The sequence was obtained from a man aged 40-49 years with Graves disease. This chain joins TRBV10-3 and TRBJ2-1, with 12 bases fitting TRBD2. Sequenced here: peripheral blood mononuclear cells (PBMCs), sampled at new diagnosis, from a patient treated with antithyroid drugs. The CDR3 protein is CAISDGLAGNNEQFF. CDR3 in DNA: TGTGCCATCAGTGATGGACTAGCGGGAAACAATGAGCAGTTCTTC.